The T cell receptor beta chain under discussion was sequenced for a study of T-cell reconstitution after alpha-beta-depleted transplantation in children. Preparing the TCRbeta library involved the use of unique molecular identifiers. Via MiXCR, TCRdb re-called the PCR reads, giving one row per CDR3 protein. This table holds about 370,000 distinct CDR3 sequences, roughly 21% found once. This clonotype was detected many times. The TCR originated in a human donor who donated a stem cell graft to a child with acute myeloid leukemia. Material: PBMCs from the stem cell graft donor, obtained from the stem cell graft.

The CDR3 region is CSVGETGNEQFF. The CDR3 DNA sequence: TGCAGCGTTGGGGAGACAGGGAATGAGCAGTTCTTC. The genes are TRBV29-1 and TRBJ2-1, with 7 bases matching TRBD1. Germline V gene data show CDR1 as SQVTM and CDR2 as ANQGSEA. CDR3 length: 12 residues. The V and J ends lost 4 bases and 7 bases, in that order; junction bases with no gene match: 4.